The rows below give T cell receptor beta chains drawn from one sample of a study of T-cell reconstitution after alpha-beta-depleted transplantation in children. Each CDR3 protein gets one entry after TCRdb re-called the PCR reads with MiXCR. Found here are roughly 30,000 distinct CDR3 sequences, about 6% of them singletons; the top ten hold more than 20%. Sequenced material: peripheral blood, taken 60 days after TCRalphabeta/CD19-depleted stem cell transplant. These receptors originate from a child less than two years old who had a stem cell transplant for acute myeloid leukemia, so the T cells may come from the graft donor. Each CDR3 is given with its conserved first and last residue. Fields, in order: J gene, V gene, CDR3 protein.

TRBJ2-3	TRBV11-2	CASSFSGDTQYF
TRBJ2-1	TRBV3-1	CASSYYNEQFF
TRBJ1-1	TRBV7-6	CASSYRLNTEAFF
TRBJ2-1	TRBV6-5	CASSYQGEGNEQFF
TRBJ2-7	TRBV6-1	CASNEGLAGIYEQYF
TRBJ1-2	TRBV27	CASSGRDVNYGYTF
TRBJ1-2	TRBV7-9	CASSLTGPTF
TRBJ2-5	TRBV9	CASSGGVTQYF
TRBJ2-1	TRBV6-1	CATERTWGYNEQFF
TRBJ2-3	TRBV9	CASSVPSGAGTDTQYF
TRBJ2-7	TRBV30	CAWRAAYEQYF
TRBJ2-7	TRBV19	CASTPGQGTTYEQYF
TRBJ2-1	TRBV5-1	CASSLGRLAGGPYNEQFF
TRBJ1-1	TRBV2	CASSVPGLEAFF
TRBJ2-7	TRBV29-1	CSVEGLPGQGDEQYF
TRBJ2-2	TRBV7-7	CASSLEPVSGELFF
TRBJ2-1	TRBV4-3	CASSQDSGRGGNEQFF
TRBJ1-2	TRBV27	CASSLSDRGRKGYTF
TRBJ2-3	TRBV10-3	CAISADFTDTQYF
TRBJ1-1	TRBV7-9	CASSSLPGQDMNTEAFF
TRBJ1-1	TRBV12-3/TRBV12-4	CASSFGATEAFF
TRBJ2-2	TRBV15	CATSVPRGQARSNTGELFF
TRBJ1-4	TRBV7-9	CASSPPQSPREKLFF
TRBJ1-5	TRBV5-6	CASSTTGNQPQHF
TRBJ2-4	TRBV7-2	CASSLMGGGKNIQYF
TRBJ2-7	TRBV5-1	CASSLVGSSYEQYF
TRBJ2-3	TRBV12-3/TRBV12-4	CASSLQGRVDTQYF
TRBJ1-6	TRBV2	CASRKGSPLHF
TRBJ1-2	TRBV6-2/TRBV6-3	CASSLLSGLQNYGYTF
TRBJ2-5	TRBV11-2	CASSLEGRWETQYF
TRBJ2-6	TRBV9	CASSDRTGRVLAGANVLTF
TRBJ2-7	TRBV29-1	CSVVGGEQYF
TRBJ2-7	TRBV18	CASSLLTGGFNEQYF
TRBJ1-6	TRBV7-2	CAIYSSYNSPLHF
TRBJ2-7	TRBV28	CASSLDGRFDEQYF
TRBJ2-3	TRBV20-1	CSAPRGGDTQYF
TRBJ1-4	TRBV7-9	CASSFIPGRGLEKLFF
TRBJ2-4	TRBV12-3/TRBV12-4	CASSSGTGAQGRNIQYF
TRBJ2-1	TRBV29-1	CSVTRTSGKGGEQFF
TRBJ1-2	TRBV11-2	CASSLVLRRRLANYGYTF
TRBJ2-5	TRBV9	CASSRAGEFRETQYF
TRBJ2-1	TRBV6-2/TRBV6-3	CASSWGGPYNEQFF
TRBJ2-5	TRBV6-5	CASSYNAETQYF
TRBJ2-5	TRBV6-5	CASSQGGETQYF
TRBJ2-3	TRBV7-3	CASSPGGGDTQYF
TRBJ2-7	TRBV5-8	CASTWTGTASYEQYF
TRBJ2-7	TRBV28	CASSLYTGVEQYF
TRBJ1-6	TRBV7-8	CASSLQGTIYNSPLHF
TRBJ1-2	TRBV5-1	CASRDRVGNYGYTF
TRBJ1-2	TRBV20-1	CSARPRGNWYTF
TRBJ1-1	TRBV7-9	CASNRVANTEAFF
TRBJ2-7	TRBV7-2	CASSNSYEQYF
TRBJ2-3	TRBV28	CASSLETHSTDTQYF
TRBJ1-3	TRBV7-9	CASSLGGHVGNTIYF
TRBJ2-3	TRBV10-3	CAISAQSDTQYF
TRBJ2-1	TRBV6-4	CASSDRLAAYNEQFF
TRBJ2-7	TRBV7-9	CASSWTSGRAGSYEQYF